One sample yielded the 5 T cell receptor beta chains listed below, sequenced in a study of blood T cell repertoires in COVID-19. Only in-frame clones appear in the TCRdb table, and some are missing; sequencing was by immunoSEQ multiplex PCR. The table lists about 94,000 clones, 75% to 80% of them singletons. The sample taken for sequencing was peripheral blood. The receptors here all came from a man between 65 and 85 years old with COVID-19, enrolled during active disease.

The chain employs TRBV18 and TRBJ1-1; D gene uncertain. This CDR3 comprises 14 residues. Trimming removed 4 bases at V and 1 base at J, with 10 bases between. The germline V gene has CDR1 KGHSH and CDR2 LQKENI. The CDR3 nucleotides read TGTGCCAGCTCACGCTATGCAGGGAACACTGAAGCTTTCTTT. Its protein product is CASSRYAGNTEAFF.

Points on this clone: The sample has other DNA sequences that encode this CDR3 too. This rearrangement joins TRBV7-2 to TRBJ1-6, with D possibly matching TRBD1 (5 bases). The CDR3 runs 15 residues. Germline V CDR1 and CDR2: SGHTA, FQGNSA. V gave up 1 base and J gave up 6 bases, with 10 bases separating them. CDR3 sequence reads: CASSLGQGLNSPLHF. The CDR3 nucleotides are TGTGCCAGCAGCTTAGGTCAGGGACTTAATTCACCCCTCCACTTT. The entire variable domain, with the rest obtained from reference TRBV7-2 and TRBJ1-6, is as follows: GAGVSQSPSNKVTEKGKDVELRCDPISGHTALYWYRQSLGQGLEFLIYFQGNSAPDKSGLPSDRFSAERTGGSVSTLTIQRTQQEDSAVYLCASSLGQGLNSPLHFGNGTRLTVT.

The gene calls are TRBV6-5 and TRBJ1-5, with TRBD1 identical over 9 bases. V dropped 7 bases and J dropped 7; count of bases not matched to a gene: 11. CDR1 and CDR2 from the germline V gene are MNHEY and SVGAGI. CDR3 size: 15 residues. CDR3 DNA: TGTGCCAGCACCTGGGACAGGGACCTCATCCAGCCCCAGCATTTT. This translates into CASTWDRDLIQPQHF.

The J gene is TRBJ1-6, the V gene TRBV29-1, with no clear D. Germline CDR1 and CDR2: SQVTM and ANQGSEA. Trimming stripped 8 bases from V and 4 bases from J, with 33 bases between. This CDR3 is 20 amino acids long. CDR3 DNA: TGCAGCCCAAAACCGGGATCGGGCTTCCCCTCTAGGATTTATAATTCACCCCTCCACTTT. It translates to CSPKPGSGFPSRIYNSPLHF.

CDR3 bases: TGTGCCAGCAGCGCCCGACAGGGGCCAAGCTATGGCTACACCTTC. It translates to CASSARQGPSYGYTF. This rearrangement joins TRBV7-8 to TRBJ1-2, with 8 bases matching TRBD1. There are 15 residues in the CDR3. Looked up from germline, CDR1 is SGHVS and CDR2 is FQNEAQ. V trimming: 5 bases; J trimming: 4 bases; junction bases outside the gene matches: 9.